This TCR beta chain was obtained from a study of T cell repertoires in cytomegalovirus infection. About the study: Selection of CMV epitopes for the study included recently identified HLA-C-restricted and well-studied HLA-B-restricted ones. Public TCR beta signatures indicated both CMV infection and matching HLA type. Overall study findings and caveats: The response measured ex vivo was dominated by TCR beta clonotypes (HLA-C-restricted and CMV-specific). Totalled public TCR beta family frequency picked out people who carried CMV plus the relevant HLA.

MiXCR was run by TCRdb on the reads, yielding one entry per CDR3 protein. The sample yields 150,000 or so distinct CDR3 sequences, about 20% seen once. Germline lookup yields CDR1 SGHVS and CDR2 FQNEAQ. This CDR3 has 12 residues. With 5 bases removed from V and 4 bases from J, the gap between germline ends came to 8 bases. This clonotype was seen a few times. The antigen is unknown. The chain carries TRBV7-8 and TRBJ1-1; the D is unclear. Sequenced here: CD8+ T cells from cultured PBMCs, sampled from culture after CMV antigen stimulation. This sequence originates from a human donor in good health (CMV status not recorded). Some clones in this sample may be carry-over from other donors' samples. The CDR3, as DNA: TGTGCCAGCAGCCTGAGTGGCACTGAAGCTTTCTTT. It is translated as CASSLSGTEAFF.